Below are 3 T cell receptor beta chains sequenced from a single sample in a study of blood T cell repertoires in COVID-19. Produced via immunoSEQ multiplex PCR; TCRdb's table is partial and in-frame only. The sample consists of tens of thousands of clones, about 86% of them appearing once. Sequencing used peripheral blood. These receptors came from a woman aged 80 or older with acute or convalescent COVID-19.

This clone has only one observation. The chain joins TRBV14 to TRBJ1-2, with 7 bases aligning to TRBD1. The CDR3 spans 13 residues. The junction had 3 bases not matched to a gene; V was cut back by 4 bases and J by 4 bases. CDR1 is SGHDN and CDR2 is FVKESK in the germline V gene. The CDR3 reads CASSPDRSYGYTF. In nucleotides, the CDR3 is TGTGCCAGCAGCCCGGACAGGAGCTATGGCTACACCTTC.

The chain recombines TRBV11-2 with TRBJ2-7; 9 nucleotides align to TRBD1. This CDR3 is built from 15 residues. Germline CDR1 reads SGHAT; CDR2 reads FQNNGV. V was pared by 5 bases and J by 2 bases, with 7 bases of the junction left unmatched. CDR3 protein: CASSPRGTGPYEQYF. The DNA of the CDR3 is TGTGCCAGCAGCCCCAGAGGGACAGGGCCCTACGAGCAGTACTTC.

The rearrangement uses TRBV2 and TRBJ2-7; 11 bases match TRBD2. This CDR3 is built from 15 residues. The germline CDR1 and CDR2 sequences are SNHLY and FYNNEI. Trimming removed 5 bases from V and 4 bases from J; junction bases left unmatched: 7. The CDR3 DNA reads TGTGCCAGCAGTTACAGACTAGCGGGGATATACGAGCAGTACTTC. This translates into CASSYRLAGIYEQYF.